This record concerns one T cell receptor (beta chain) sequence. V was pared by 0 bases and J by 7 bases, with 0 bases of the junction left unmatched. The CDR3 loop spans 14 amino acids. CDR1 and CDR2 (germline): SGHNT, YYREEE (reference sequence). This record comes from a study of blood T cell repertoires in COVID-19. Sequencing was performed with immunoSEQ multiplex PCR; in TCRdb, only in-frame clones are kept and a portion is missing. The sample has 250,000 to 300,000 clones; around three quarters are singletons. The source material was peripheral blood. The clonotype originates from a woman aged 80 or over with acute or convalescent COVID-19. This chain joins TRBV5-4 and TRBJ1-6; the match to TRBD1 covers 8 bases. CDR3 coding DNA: TGTGCCAGCAGCTTGGACAGGGGGAATTCACCCCTCCACTTT. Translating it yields CASSLDRGNSPLHF.